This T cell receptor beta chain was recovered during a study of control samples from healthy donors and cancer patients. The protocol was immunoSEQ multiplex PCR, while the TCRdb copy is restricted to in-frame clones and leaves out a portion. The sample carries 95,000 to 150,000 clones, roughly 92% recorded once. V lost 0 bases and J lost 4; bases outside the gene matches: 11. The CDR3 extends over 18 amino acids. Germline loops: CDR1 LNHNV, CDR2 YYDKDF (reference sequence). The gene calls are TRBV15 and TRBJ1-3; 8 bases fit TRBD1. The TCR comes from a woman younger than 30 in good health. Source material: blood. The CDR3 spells CATSRDQGAGQLGNTIYF. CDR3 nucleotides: TGTGCCACCAGCAGAGATCAGGGGGCAGGTCAGCTAGGAAACACCATATATTTT.